The clone carrying this T cell receptor (beta chain) was seen a few times. The data belong to a study of T cell changes during pregnancy in multiple sclerosis. Measured with immunoSEQ multiplex PCR; TCRdb has only the in-frame clones, and not every one. Here the sample spans about 61,000 clones, about 93% being singletons. Germline V gives CDR1 SGHNT, CDR2 YYREEE (reference sequence). V gave up 0 bases and J gave up 3 bases; unmatched junction bases: 2. CDR3 length equals 14 residues. The TCR sequence derives from a female donor with multiple sclerosis, enrolled in a pregnancy study. The chain employs TRBV5-4 and TRBJ2-7; 8 bases line up with TRBD2. The sample was CD8+ T cells from peripheral blood mononuclear cells, taken in the third trimester of pregnancy. DNA for the CDR3: TGTGCCAGCAGCTTGGGTACTAGCGGCTACGAGCAGTACTTC. Translated, it gives CASSLGTSGYEQYF.